Only one count was recorded for the clone carrying this T cell receptor beta chain. This sample was taken from a study of blood T cell repertoires in COVID-19. Study in general: Acute-phase and convalescent COVID-19 samples originated in the United States, Italy and Spain. The analysed material was cDNA or gDNA that came from T cells, B-cell-depleted T cells, or PBMCs.

Original data processing: Estimates of nucleated cell counts were drawn from the amplification of reference gene primers. Sequencing was performed with immunoSEQ multiplex PCR; in TCRdb, only in-frame clones are kept and a portion is missing. V and J calls and clone size are those listed in that table; D and trimming were worked out from the DNA. The table shows roughly 180,000 clones, with roughly 80% occurring only once. This receptor was taken from a man in his 60s with active or convalescent COVID-19. What was sequenced was peripheral blood.

The DNA of the CDR3 is TGTGCCAGCAGTTACTCGACGGCGGGGCCCACAGATACGCAGTATTTT. The encoded protein is CASSYSTAGPTDTQYF. The chain employs TRBV6-2 or TRBV6-3 and TRBJ2-3, with D possibly TRBD2 on 6 matching bases. Germline lookup yields CDR1 MNHEY and CDR2 SVGEGT. V lost 0 bases to trimming and J lost 2 bases, with 12 bases between them. The CDR3 contains 16 residues.